This T cell receptor (beta chain) comes out of a study of cytomegalovirus exposure and HLA in healthy donors. CDR3 length: 15 amino acids. Trimming at V came to 3 bases and at J to 7 bases, leaving 8 bases not matched to a gene. Germline assignment: CDR1 MGHRA and CDR2 YSYEKL. Findings and caveats of the study: CMV antigen specificity was confirmed in vitro for three CMV-associated chains.

The table lists this clone with a count of one. Its specificity is unknown. The PCR was carried out with 60 Vbeta primers and 13 Jbeta primers. Profiling relied on immunoSEQ multiplex PCR, and the TCRdb table lists in-frame clones only, not all of them. The repertoire has fewer than 150,000 clones, approximately 80% of them found once; the top ten carry about 5%. V usage is TRBV4-1 and J usage is TRBJ1-1; 10 positions agree with TRBD1. This TCR came from a male donor in good health and CMV-seronegative. Sample: PBMCs. The CDR3 region has the DNA TGCGCCAGCAGCCATGCCGGGACAGGGGACTTTGAAGCTTTCTTT. Amino acid sequence: CASSHAGTGDFEAFF.